Shown below are 5 T cell receptor beta chains from a single sample sequenced in a study of response to subunit inactivated influenza vaccine. TCRdb passed the RT-PCR reads through MiXCR, listing each CDR3 protein once. The sample shows roughly 630,000 distinct CDR3 sequences, around 15% of them seen only once. The material was PBMCs from blood, obtained roughly 2 weeks before vaccination. These receptor sequences come from a man between 50 and 59 years old who received an inactivated influenza vaccine.

The chain employs TRBV20-1 and TRBJ2-1; D remains unclear. Deletions cut 0 bases from V and 4 bases from J, with 10 bases between. CDR3 length: 14 residues. CDR1 DFQATT and CDR2 SNEGSKA come from the germline V gene (reference sequence). For the CDR3, the DNA is TGCAGTGCTAGAGATCTCGGTCGTTACAATGAGCAGTTCTTC. It translates to CSARDLGRYNEQFF.

This clonotype was seen more than once but under ten times. Compared with germline, one end of the junction differs, possibly owing to a read error. This chain links TRBV20-1 with TRBJ1-5; maybe TRBD1 (5 bases). Germline CDR1 DFQATT, CDR2 SNEGSKA (reference sequence). CDR3 length equals 16 residues. The CDR3 here is CCARDLRTLGDQPQHF. The CDR3 nucleotides are TGCTGTGCTAGAGATTTGAGAACTCTGGGGGATCAGCCCCAGCATTTT.

This sequence joins TRBV7-9 and TRBJ1-2; D remains ambiguous. Germline V gives CDR1 SEHNR, CDR2 FQNEAQ (reference sequence). CDR3 length: 12 amino acids. V shed 3 bases and J shed 10 bases, with 12 bases lying between them. CDR3 nucleotides: TGTGCCAGCAGCTTGGGATCCGTGGACTACACCTTC. Amino acids: CASSLGSVDYTF.

This clonotype was seen a handful of times. V gene TRBV9 combines with J gene TRBJ2-1; D perhaps matches TRBD2 (7 bases). Trimming took off 3 bases at V and 5 bases at J, with 12 bases between the two ends. Germline loops: CDR1 SGDLS, CDR2 YYNGEE. This CDR3 region has 14 residues. CDR3 amino acids: CASSEGGRNNEQFF. CDR3 in DNA: TGTGCCAGCAGCGAGGGGGGGCGGAACAATGAGCAGTTCTTC.

The chain couples TRBV18 to TRBJ1-6; D may be TRBD1 (5 bases). The CDR3 has 14 residues. CDR1 is KGHSH and CDR2 is LQKENI in the germline V gene. The germline V and J ends were trimmed by 2 bases and 6 bases, with 8 bases remaining between them. In DNA, the CDR3 is TGTGCCAGCTCACCAGACAGTGGTAATTCACCCCTCCACTTT. Residues: CASSPDSGNSPLHF.